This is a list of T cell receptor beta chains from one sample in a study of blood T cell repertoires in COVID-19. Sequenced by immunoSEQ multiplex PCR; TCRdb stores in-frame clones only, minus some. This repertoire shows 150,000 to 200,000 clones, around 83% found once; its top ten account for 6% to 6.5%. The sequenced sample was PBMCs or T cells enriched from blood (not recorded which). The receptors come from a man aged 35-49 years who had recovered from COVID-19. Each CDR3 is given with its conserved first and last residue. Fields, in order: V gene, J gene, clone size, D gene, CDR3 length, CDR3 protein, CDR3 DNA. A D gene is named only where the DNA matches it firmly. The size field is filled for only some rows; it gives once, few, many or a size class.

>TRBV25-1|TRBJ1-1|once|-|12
CASSVGVAEAFF
TGTGCCAGCAGTGTAGGGGTCGCTGAAGCTTTCTTT
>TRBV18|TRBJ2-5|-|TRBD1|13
CASSPVQGGTQYF
TGTGCCAGCTCACCCGTACAGGGGGGGACCCAGTACTTC
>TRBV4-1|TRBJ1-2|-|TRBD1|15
CASSHLEGQDYGYTF
TGCGCCAGCAGCCATCTAGAGGGACAGGATTATGGCTACACCTTC
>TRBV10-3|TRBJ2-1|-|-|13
CATYQGGGNEQFF
TGTGCCACCTATCAAGGGGGGGGCAATGAGCAGTTCTTC
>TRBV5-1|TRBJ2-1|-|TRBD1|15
CASSLQGVSMDEQFF
TGCGCCAGCAGCTTACAGGGGGTGTCAATGGATGAGCAGTTCTTC
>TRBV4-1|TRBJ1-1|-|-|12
CASSQGGREAFF
TGCGCCAGCAGCCAAGGAGGGAGGGAAGCTTTCTTT
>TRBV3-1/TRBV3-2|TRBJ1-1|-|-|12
CASSRVNTEAFF
TGTGCCAGCAGCCGCGTGAACACTGAAGCTTTCTTT
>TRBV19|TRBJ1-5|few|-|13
CASRTGNLQPQHF
TGTGCCAGTAGAACAGGGAATTTACAGCCCCAGCATTTT
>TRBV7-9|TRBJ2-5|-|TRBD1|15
CASSSGQGIRETQYF
TGTGCCAGCAGTTCTGGACAGGGCATTAGAGAGACCCAGTACTTC
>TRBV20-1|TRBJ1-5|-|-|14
CSASPDRSKQPQHF
TGCAGTGCTAGTCCAGACAGGAGTAAACAGCCCCAGCATTTT
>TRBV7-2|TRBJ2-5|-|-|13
CASSSRGQETQYF
TGTGCCAGCAGCTCCCGGGGGCAAGAGACCCAGTACTTC
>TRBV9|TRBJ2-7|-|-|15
CASSVGQASSYEQYF
TGTGCCAGCAGCGTAGGACAGGCCAGCTCCTACGAGCAGTACTTC
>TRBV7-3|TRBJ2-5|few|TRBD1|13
CASSKGTGETQYF
TGTGCCAGCAGCAAAGGGACAGGGGAGACCCAGTACTTC
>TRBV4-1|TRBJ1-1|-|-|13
CASSQVGGAEAFF
TGCGCCAGCAGCCAAGTTGGAGGGGCTGAAGCTTTCTTT
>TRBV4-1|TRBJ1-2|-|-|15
CASRPREGGDYGYTF
TGCGCCAGCAGACCCAGGGAGGGGGGAGACTATGGCTACACCTTC
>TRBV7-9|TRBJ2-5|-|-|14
CASSPVARRETQYF
TGTGCCAGCAGCCCAGTAGCTCGGCGAGAGACCCAGTACTTC
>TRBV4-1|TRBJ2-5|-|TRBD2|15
CASTAGIAGVETQYF
TGCGCCAGCACCGCCGGGATAGCGGGAGTAGAGACCCAGTACTTC
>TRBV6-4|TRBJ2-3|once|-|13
CASSAQSTDTQYF
TGTGCCAGCAGTGCCCAAAGCACAGATACGCAGTATTTT
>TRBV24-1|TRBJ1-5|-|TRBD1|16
CATSDPRQGWNQPQHF
TGTGCCACCAGTGATCCCCGACAGGGGTGGAATCAGCCCCAGCATTTT
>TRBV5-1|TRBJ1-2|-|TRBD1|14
CASSSGQGHGGYTF
TGCGCCAGCAGTTCCGGACAGGGTCATGGAGGCTACACCTTC
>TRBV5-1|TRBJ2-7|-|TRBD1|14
CASSSAGGGYEQYF
TGCGCCAGCAGCTCGGCAGGGGGCGGATACGAGCAGTACTTC
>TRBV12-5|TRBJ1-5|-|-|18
CASGLAILIDRNNQPQHF
TGTGCTAGTGGTTTGGCCATCCTCATTGACAGGAACAATCAGCCCCAGCATTTT
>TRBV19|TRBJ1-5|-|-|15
CASSIGLDGNQPQHF
TGTGCCAGTAGTATCGGACTGGACGGCAATCAGCCCCAGCATTTT
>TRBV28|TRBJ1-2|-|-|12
CASSLLPYGYTF
TGTGCCAGCAGTCTTCTACCCTATGGCTACACCTTC
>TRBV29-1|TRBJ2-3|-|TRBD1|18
CSVELWDRTGGSRDTQYF
TGCAGCGTTGAACTGTGGGATCGGACAGGGGGCTCGAGGGATACGCAGTATTTT
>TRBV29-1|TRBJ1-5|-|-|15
CSVVTGTNPNQPQHF
TGCAGCGTTGTAACAGGGACAAACCCCAATCAGCCCCAGCATTTT
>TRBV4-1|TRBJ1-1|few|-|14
CASSQDRGGAEAFF
TGCGCCAGCAGCCAAGATAGGGGAGGGGCTGAAGCTTTCTTT
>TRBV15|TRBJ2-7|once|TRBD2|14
CATSIAGGPYEQYF
TGTGCCACCAGCATAGCGGGAGGACCCTACGAGCAGTACTTC
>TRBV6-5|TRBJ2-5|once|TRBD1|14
CASSYGTGGETQYF
TGTGCCAGCAGTTACGGGACAGGGGGCGAGACCCAGTACTTC
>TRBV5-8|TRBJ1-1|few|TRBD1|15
CASSFFGTGSTEAFF
TGTGCCAGCAGCTTTTTCGGGACAGGGAGCACTGAAGCTTTCTTT
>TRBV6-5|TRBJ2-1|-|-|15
CASSPGYLGSNEQFF
TGTGCCAGCTCCCCAGGCTATTTGGGGAGCAATGAGCAGTTCTTC
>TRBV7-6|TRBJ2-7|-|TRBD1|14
CASSLAGQGYEQYF
TGTGCCAGCAGCTTAGCGGGACAGGGCTACGAGCAGTACTTC
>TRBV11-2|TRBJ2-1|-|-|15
CASSLVPSSYNEQFF
TGTGCCAGCAGCTTAGTACCGAGCTCCTACAATGAGCAGTTCTTC
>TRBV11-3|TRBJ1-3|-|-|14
CASSLPNSGNTIYF
TGTGCCAGCAGCTTACCAAACTCTGGAAACACCATATATTTT
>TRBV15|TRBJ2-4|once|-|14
CATRLAGQKNIQYF
TGTGCCACCAGACTCGCGGGACAGAAAAACATTCAGTACTTC
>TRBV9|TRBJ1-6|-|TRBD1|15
CASSVAGTGDSPLHF
TGTGCCAGCAGCGTAGCTGGGACAGGGGATTCACCCCTCCACTTT